The 27 T cell receptor beta chains in this list originate from one sample, sequenced in a study of cytomegalovirus exposure and HLA in healthy donors. PCR was performed using 60 Vbeta and 13 Jbeta primers. The protocol was immunoSEQ multiplex PCR, while the TCRdb copy is restricted to in-frame clones and leaves out a portion. The sample has roughly 200,000 clones, roughly 70% seen once; the top ten hold about 2.7%. Sequencing was done on a sample of PBMCs. These receptors were collected from a male donor in good health and CMV-seronegative.

The V and J genes are TRBV9 and TRBJ2-7, with 12 positions matching TRBD2. Germline V gene data show CDR1 as SGDLS and CDR2 as YYNGEE. V lost 0 bases, J lost 3 bases, and 1 base stayed unmatched. This CDR3 is built from 15 residues. CDR3 amino acids: CASSVGTSGNYEQYF. CDR3 DNA sequence: TGTGCCAGCAGCGTAGGGACTAGCGGGAACTACGAGCAGTACTTC.

The V and J genes are TRBV10-3 and TRBJ1-2, with D maybe TRBD1 (6 bases). V lost 0 bases and J 4 bases, leaving 12 bases between the germline ends. The CDR3 is 15 residues long. Germline CDR1 is ENHRY and CDR2 is SYGVKD. CDR3 bases: TGTGCCATCAGTGAGTCGAGGGGGATGATCTATGGCTACACCTTC. Translating gives CAISESRGMIYGYTF.

This chain connects TRBV13 to TRBJ1-4; weak D call: TRBD1 (6 bases). Trimming shortened V by 8 bases and J by 7 bases, and 20 bases separated the two germline ends. Germline lookup yields CDR1 PRHDT and CDR2 FYEKMQ (reference sequence). The CDR3 has 15 amino acids. The CDR3 nucleotides read TGTGCCAGCGGGTATCAACTGGCAGGGGCTGAAAAACTGTTTTTT. This encodes CASGYQLAGAEKLFF.

The CDR3 region is CASTAGVYNSPLHF. CDR3 bases: TGTGCCAGCACCGCCGGGGTATATAATTCACCCCTCCACTTT. This chain joins TRBV27 and TRBJ1-6, with unresolved D. Trimming cost V 7 bases and J 4 bases, with 11 bases left between them. The CDR3 spans 14 residues. Germline V lookup: CDR1 MNHEY, CDR2 SMNVEV (reference sequence).

The CDR3 region is CASSGSTYEQYF. CDR3 in DNA: TGTGCCAGCAGTGGCAGTACCTACGAGCAGTACTTC. The chain combines TRBV7-2 with TRBJ2-7; D unresolved. Germline V gene lookup returns CDR1 SGHTA and CDR2 FQGNSA. The germline V and J ends were trimmed by 6 bases and 2 bases, with 8 bases remaining between them. The CDR3 covers 12 residues. Full variable domain (rest looked up from reference TRBV7-2 and TRBJ2-7): GAGVSQSPSNKVTEKGKDVELRCDPISGHTALYWYRQSLGQGLEFLIYFQGNSAPDKSGLPSDRFSAERTGGSVSTLTIQRTQQEDSAVYLCASSGSTYEQYFGPGTRLTVT.

CDR3 amino acids: CASSYLGQGASEAFF. The DNA of the CDR3 is TGCGCCAGCAGCTACCTAGGACAGGGGGCTTCTGAAGCTTTCTTT. The rearrangement uses TRBV5-1 and TRBJ1-1; TRBD1 aligns across 11 bases. The CDR3 contains 15 residues. With 3 bases clipped from V and 6 bases from J, the junction kept 7 bases outside the gene matches. The germline CDR1 and CDR2 sequences are SGHRS and YFSETQ.

The chain joins TRBV5-8 to TRBJ1-1, with 10 bases that match TRBD1. CDR1 SGHTS and CDR2 YDEGEE come from the germline V gene. The junction had 6 bases not matched to a gene; V was cut back by 3 bases and J by 4 bases. The CDR3 extends over 15 amino acids. The CDR3 DNA reads as TGTGCCAGCAGCTCGGGACAGGGGTGGGGCACTGAAGCTTTCTTT. It yields the protein CASSSGQGWGTEAFF.

V usage is TRBV6-5 and J usage is TRBJ1-3, with 7 positions matching TRBD1. Trimming took 6 bases from V and 4 from J; bases not matched to a gene: 6. Germline-derived CDR1 and CDR2 are MNHEY and SVGAGI. This CDR3 has 14 amino acids. The CDR3 coding sequence is TGTGCCAGCAGGAACACAGGGGCAGGAAACACCATATATTTT. Its translation is CASRNTGAGNTIYF.

The V gene is TRBV13, the J gene TRBJ1-5, with 7 bases lining up with TRBD1. J lost 7 bases, V lost 4 bases, and 4 bases had no gene match. CDR1 and CDR2 (germline): PRHDT, FYEKMQ (reference sequence). The CDR3 has 13 residues. CDR3 DNA: TGTGCCAGCAGCTCACAGGGGTGGCAGCCCCAGCATTTT. It codes for CASSSQGWQPQHF.

In nucleotides, the CDR3 is TGTGCCAGCAGTGAAAGTTGGGTGGAGGCTTTCTTT. Translation gives CASSESWVEAFF. The chain couples TRBV2 to TRBJ1-1; D is uncertain. The germline CDR1 and CDR2 sequences are SNHLY and FYNNEI. Trimming pared 2 bases from V and 11 bases from J, leaving 12 bases between. The CDR3 is made up of 12 amino acids.

The chain carries TRBV2 and TRBJ1-5; tentatively, D is TRBD1 (5 bases). CDR1 SNHLY and CDR2 FYNNEI come from the germline V gene. This CDR3 spans 16 amino acids. The V end lost 6 bases, the J end lost 7 bases, and 22 bases lay between the germline ends. The CDR3 here is CASSYDSVLAGQPQHF. The DNA of the CDR3 is TGTGCCAGCAGCTACGACAGTGTGCTAGCGGGGCAGCCCCAGCATTTT.

The J gene is TRBJ1-5, the V gene TRBV6-5; D is unresolved. With 6 bases removed from V and 0 bases from J, the gap between germline ends came to 9 bases. Germline V gene sequence: CDR1 MNHEY, CDR2 SVGAGI. The CDR3 totals 14 residues. CDR3 in DNA: TGTGCCAGCAGCCTCGTCAGTAGCAATCAGCCCCAGCATTTT. Translated: CASSLVSSNQPQHF.

The chain uses TRBV5-4 and TRBJ2-2; no firm D call. CDR1 is SGHNT, CDR2 YYREEE, per germline (reference sequence). The CDR3 sequence is 14 residues long. With 0 bases removed from V and 6 bases from J, the gap between germline ends came to 9 bases. CDR3 nucleotides: TGTGCCAGCAGCTTGGAAAGCTTGGCCGGGGAGCTGTTTTTT. Encoded protein: CASSLESLAGELFF.

The chain employs TRBV30 and TRBJ1-5; no firm D call. The germline gives CDR1 GTSNPN, CDR2 SVGIG (reference sequence). V was cut by 2 bases and J by 0 bases, with 8 bases left in between. This CDR3 contains 14 residues. The chain's CDR3 is CAWSMTYSNQPQHF. DNA of the CDR3: TGTGCCTGGAGTATGACTTATAGCAATCAGCCCCAGCATTTT.

This chain connects TRBV30 to TRBJ2-7, with a tentative D call TRBD2 (5 bases). The CDR3 is 13 residues long. V lost 2 bases and J lost 6, with 14 bases in between. In germline, CDR1 is GTSNPN, CDR2 SVGIG (reference sequence). The CDR3 is CAWSNGLASEQYF. The CDR3 DNA reads TGTGCCTGGAGTAATGGTTTAGCGTCCGAGCAGTACTTC.

This sequence joins TRBV4-1 and TRBJ2-3, with a possible D match to TRBD1 (6 bases). This CDR3 region has 15 residues. Deletions cut 0 bases from V and 5 bases from J, with 12 bases between. CDR1 and CDR2 (germline): MGHRA, YSYEKL. CDR3 coding DNA: TGCGCCAGCAGCCAAGAGTGGGGGCCGAGAGATACGCAGTATTTT. As protein: CASSQEWGPRDTQYF.

The CDR3 DNA sequence: TGCGCCAGCAGCCCGGGACAGGTTAGCAATCAGCCCCAGCATTTT. It yields the protein CASSPGQVSNQPQHF. V usage is TRBV4-1 and J usage is TRBJ1-5; 8 bases agree with TRBD1. The CDR3 totals 15 residues. V shed 4 bases and J 0 bases; nucleotides not matched to a gene: 2. Germline V gene data show CDR1 as MGHRA and CDR2 as YSYEKL.

The V and J genes are TRBV2 and TRBJ2-3, with 12 bases fitting TRBD2. In germline, CDR1 is SNHLY, CDR2 FYNNEI. The junction had 9 bases not matched to a gene; V was cut back by 8 bases and J by 6 bases. The length of the CDR3 is 15 residues. CDR3 region: CASGSSGRDSDTQYF. CDR3 nucleotide sequence: TGTGCCAGCGGCTCTAGCGGGAGGGATAGTGATACGCAGTATTTT.

The chain uses TRBV11-1 and TRBJ1-6; TRBD1 is a possible D gene (6 bases). CDR1 is SGHAT and CDR2 is FQDESV in the germline V gene (reference sequence). The CDR3 totals 15 residues. The V end was cut by 1 base, the J end by 10 bases, with 14 bases between. The chain's CDR3 is CASSLEVRGSSPLHF. The CDR3 region has the DNA TGTGCCAGCAGCTTAGAAGTCAGGGGATCCTCACCCCTCCACTTT.

This chain connects TRBV7-8 to TRBJ1-5; D is possibly TRBD1 (5 bases). Germline CDR1 is SGHVS and CDR2 is FQNEAQ. V lost 7 bases and J 4 bases, leaving 11 bases between the germline ends. This CDR3 comprises 13 residues. This CDR3 reads CASTWGGNQPQHF. CDR3 nucleotides: TGTGCCAGCACCTGGGGGGGGAATCAGCCCCAGCATTTT.

The rearrangement joins TRBV28 to TRBJ1-2; TRBD1 aligns across 9 bases. Germline CDR1 is MDHEN and CDR2 is SYDVKM. CDR3 length: 14 amino acids. Trimming cost V 11 bases and J 6 bases; bases outside gene matches: 13. The CDR3 bases are TGTGCCGCATCACGCACAGGGGGCAGGGATGGCTACACCTTC. Its protein product is CAASRTGGRDGYTF.

Only a few counts were recorded for this clone. The chain uses TRBV19 and TRBJ1-6; no clear D. Looked up from germline, CDR1 is LNHDA and CDR2 is SQIVND (reference sequence). The CDR3 covers 16 residues. With 1 base removed from V and 9 bases from J, the gap between germline ends came to 16 bases. The CDR3 spells CASSIADFYRPSPLHF. The DNA of the CDR3 is TGTGCCAGTAGTATAGCAGACTTCTACCGACCTTCACCCCTCCACTTT.

A few counts support this clone. The J gene is TRBJ2-1, the V gene TRBV28; maybe TRBD2 (5 bases). The V end lost 3 bases, the J end lost 6 bases, and 6 bases lay between the germline ends. This CDR3 is built from 12 residues. Germline CDR1 MDHEN, CDR2 SYDVKM. DNA for the CDR3: TGTGCCAGCAGTTTCGGACTCAATGAGCAGTTCTTC. Its protein product is CASSFGLNEQFF. Filled out from reference TRBV28 and TRBJ2-1, the complete variable domain reads DVKVTQSSRYLVKRTGEKVFLECVQDMDHENMFWYRQDPGLGLRLIYFSYDVKMKEKGDIPEGYSVSREKKERFSLILESASTNQTSMYLCASSFGLNEQFFGPGTRLTVL.

The chain couples TRBV7-2 to TRBJ2-5, with 11 bases aligning to TRBD2. Trimming at V came to 5 bases and at J to 5 bases, leaving 10 bases not matched to a gene. CDR1 SGHTA and CDR2 FQGNSA come from the germline V gene. The CDR3 extends over 16 amino acids. CDR3 DNA sequence: TGTGCCAGCAGCACCCATAGCGGGAGGGCCGAGGAGACCCAGTACTTC. It encodes CASSTHSGRAEETQYF.

This CDR3 is CASAEIVQVLNTEAFF. As DNA, the CDR3 is TGTGCCAGCGCGGAAATTGTACAGGTTCTGAACACTGAAGCTTTCTTT. The chain combines TRBV18 with TRBJ1-1, with D tentatively TRBD1 (5 bases). Germline V gene lookup returns CDR1 KGHSH and CDR2 LQKENI. The CDR3 has 16 amino acids. V lost 8 bases to trimming and J lost 0 bases, with 19 bases between them.

The J gene is TRBJ1-5, the V gene TRBV6-6, with D unclear. Germline CDR1 and CDR2: MNHNY and SVGAGI (reference sequence). V was cut by 6 bases and J by 9 bases, with 15 bases left in between. The CDR3 contains 13 residues. CDR3 coding DNA: TGTGCCAGCAGCCGAGGGATTTTTAGGCCCCAGCATTTT. Protein product: CASSRGIFRPQHF.

V gene TRBV7-2 combines with J gene TRBJ1-2; D is unclear. The CDR3 is made up of 13 amino acids. With 4 bases removed from V and 8 bases from J, the gap between germline ends came to 14 bases. Per the germline V gene, CDR1 is SGHTA and CDR2 is FQGNSA. The CDR3: CASSSPPGYGYTF. In DNA form, the CDR3 reads TGTGCCAGCAGCTCCCCCCCGGGTTACGGCTACACCTTC.